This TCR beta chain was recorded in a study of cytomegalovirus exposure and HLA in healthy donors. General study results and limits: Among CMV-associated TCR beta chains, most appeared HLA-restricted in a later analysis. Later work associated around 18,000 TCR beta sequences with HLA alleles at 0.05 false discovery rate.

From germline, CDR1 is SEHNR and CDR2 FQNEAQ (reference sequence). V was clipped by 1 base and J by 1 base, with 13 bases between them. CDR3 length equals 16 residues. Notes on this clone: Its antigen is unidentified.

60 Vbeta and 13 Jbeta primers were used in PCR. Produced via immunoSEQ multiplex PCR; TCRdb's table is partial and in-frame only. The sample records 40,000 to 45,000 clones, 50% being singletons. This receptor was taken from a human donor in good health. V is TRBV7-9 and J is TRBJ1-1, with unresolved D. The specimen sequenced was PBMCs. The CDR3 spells CASSLVPPEGNTEAFF. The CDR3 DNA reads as TGTGCCAGCAGCTTAGTTCCCCCAGAGGGGAACACTGAAGCTTTCTTT. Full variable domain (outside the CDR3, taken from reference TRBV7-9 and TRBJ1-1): DTGVSQNPRHKITKRGQNVTFRCDPISEHNRLYWYRQTLGQGPEFLTYFQNEAQLEKSRLLSDRFSAERPKGSFSTLEIQRTEQGDSAMYLCASSLVPPEGNTEAFFGQGTRLTVV.